This TCR beta chain was retrieved from a study of T cell changes during pregnancy in multiple sclerosis. Assay used: immunoSEQ multiplex PCR; TCRdb lists only in-frame clones, some missing. The data show about 120,000 clones, around 93% seen once. The CDR3 contains 14 residues. The V and J ends lost 6 bases and 4 bases, in that order; junction bases with no gene match: 7. Germline CDR1 is MNHEY and CDR2 is SVGAGI. This clonotype originated in a female donor with multiple sclerosis, enrolled in a pregnancy study. This chain joins TRBV6-5 and TRBJ2-7; 9 bases agree with TRBD1. This material consisted of peripheral blood, taken before pregnancy. This CDR3 reads CASRAGTGWYEQYF. CDR3 sequence (DNA): TGTGCCAGCAGGGCCGGGACAGGGTGGTACGAGCAGTACTTC.